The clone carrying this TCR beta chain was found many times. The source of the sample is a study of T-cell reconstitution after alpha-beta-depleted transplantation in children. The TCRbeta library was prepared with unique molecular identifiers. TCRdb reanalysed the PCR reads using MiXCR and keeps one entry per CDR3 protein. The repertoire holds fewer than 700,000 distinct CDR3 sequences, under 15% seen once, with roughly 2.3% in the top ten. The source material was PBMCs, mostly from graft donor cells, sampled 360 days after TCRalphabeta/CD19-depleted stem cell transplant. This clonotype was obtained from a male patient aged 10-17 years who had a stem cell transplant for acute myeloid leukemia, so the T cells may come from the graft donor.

The CDR3 DNA sequence: TGTGCCAGTTCTGAGAACGCCTACAATGAGCAGTTCTTC. Translation: CASSENAYNEQFF. The chain combines TRBV6-2 or TRBV6-3 with TRBJ2-1; D ambiguous. The V gene's germline CDR1 is MNHEY and CDR2 SVGEGT. Between the trimmed V and J ends, which lost 9 bases and 2 bases, there was a span of 11 bases. The CDR3 totals 13 residues.